The 14 T cell receptor beta chains reported below all come from one sample, sequenced in a study of Tregs in tolerant kidney transplant recipients. Clones were read by immunoSEQ multiplex PCR, and TCRdb kept only the in-frame ones, dropping some. This table holds about 240,000 clones, roughly 84% found once. Input material: CD4+ T cells from blood. The receptors were gathered from a human donor in good health.

The chain employs TRBV5-6 and TRBJ1-3; D call uncertain. There are 14 residues in the CDR3. CDR1 and CDR2 (germline): SGHDT, YYEEEE. Trimming took off 3 bases at V and 4 bases at J, with 11 bases between the two ends. For the CDR3, the DNA is TGTGCCAGCAGCTCGAGGGAAGCAGGAAACACCATATATTTT. It encodes CASSSREAGNTIYF.

The table lists this clone with a few counts. The V gene is TRBV6-5, the J gene TRBJ1-3; D is uncertain. CDR1 is MNHEY and CDR2 is SVGAGI in the germline V gene. The CDR3 extends over 11 amino acids. V lost 8 bases to trimming and J lost 1 base, with 3 bases between them. CDR3 residues: CASASGNTIYF. For the CDR3, the DNA is TGTGCCAGCGCTTCTGGAAACACCATATATTTT.

The chain has TRBV18 and TRBJ2-7; TRBD1 agrees at 9 bases. CDR3 length equals 14 residues. V lost 8 bases to trimming and J lost 5 bases; unmatched junction nucleotides: 10. Germline CDR1 reads KGHSH; CDR2 reads LQKENI. CDR3 loop: CASTYLQGADEQYF. DNA of the CDR3: TGTGCCAGCACATACCTACAGGGGGCTGACGAGCAGTACTTC.

The genes are TRBV18 and TRBJ2-7; D unresolved. The CDR3 is made up of 13 amino acids. Germline V gene sequence: CDR1 KGHSH, CDR2 LQKENI. Trimming removed 4 bases from V and 4 bases from J, with 11 bases in between. The CDR3 is CASSRVVGYEQYF. The CDR3 DNA is TGTGCCAGCTCACGAGTAGTAGGGTACGAGCAGTACTTC.

The chain carries TRBV11-3 and TRBJ2-7; 9 bases line up with TRBD1. The CDR3 length is 13 residues. V was pared by 4 bases and J by 4 bases, with 2 bases of the junction left unmatched. CDR1 and CDR2 (germline): SGHNT, YENEEA. The CDR3 DNA reads as TGTGCCAGCAGCTCGGACAGGGGTTACGAGCAGTACTTC. Its protein is CASSSDRGYEQYF.

The chain joins TRBV19 to TRBJ2-7, with D perhaps TRBD2 (6 bases). The ends were cut back, 3 bases at V and 1 base at J, with 16 bases in the middle. CDR1 and CDR2 from the germline V gene are LNHDA and SQIVND (reference sequence). The CDR3 is 16 residues long. CDR3 bases: TGTGCCAGTAGTATTGGAGGGCACCCCTTATCCTACGAGCAGTACTTC. Amino acids: CASSIGGHPLSYEQYF.

The chain uses TRBV18 and TRBJ2-7, with 14 bases identical to TRBD2. Germline CDR1 is KGHSH and CDR2 is LQKENI. V lost 6 bases to trimming and J lost 4 bases; unmatched junction nucleotides: 14. The CDR3 has 18 amino acids. The CDR3 spells CASSPTGTSGRSAYEQYF. The CDR3 coding sequence is TGTGCCAGCTCTCCTACCGGGACTAGCGGGAGAAGTGCGTACGAGCAGTACTTC.

The chain has TRBV10-3 and TRBJ1-3; the match to TRBD1 covers 10 bases. This CDR3 is built from 13 residues. V trimming: 10 bases; J trimming: 2 bases; junction bases outside the gene matches: 2. From germline, CDR1 is ENHRY and CDR2 SYGVKD. The CDR3 DNA reads as TGTGCCACGGGACAGGGGCCTGGAAACACCATATATTTT. It yields the protein CATGQGPGNTIYF.

This chain connects TRBV7-2 to TRBJ1-1, with 8 bases identical to TRBD1. Looked up from germline, CDR1 is SGHTA and CDR2 is FQGNSA. After removal of 6 bases from V and 1 base from J, the junction contained 7 bases not matched to a gene. This CDR3 contains 15 residues. CDR3 in DNA: TGTGCCAGCAGAGCCCCTGACAGGGGGAACACTGAAGCTTTCTTT. This translates into CASRAPDRGNTEAFF.

This clone was counted only a few times. V gene TRBV5-4 combines with J gene TRBJ1-6, with D hard to call. CDR1 and CDR2 from the germline V gene are SGHNT and YYREEE (reference sequence). V was trimmed by 1 base and J by 1 base, leaving 15 bases between them. This CDR3 spans 18 amino acids. This CDR3 is CASSLKLGRASYNSPLHF. As DNA, the CDR3 is TGTGCCAGCAGCTTGAAGCTAGGCCGGGCGTCCTATAATTCACCCCTCCACTTT.

The J gene is TRBJ2-3, the V gene TRBV5-1; 10 bases fit TRBD1. The junction had 2 bases not matched to a gene; V was cut back by 0 bases and J by 4 bases. CDR3 length equals 15 residues. CDR1 SGHRS and CDR2 YFSETQ come from the germline V gene. As DNA, the CDR3 is TGCGCCAGCAGCTTGGATGGGACAGGGGCAGATACGCAGTATTTT. This sequence encodes CASSLDGTGADTQYF.

The chain carries TRBV12-2 and TRBJ1-6. TRBV12-2 is described as a pseudogene. CDR3 size: 17 residues. The CDR3 is CASRLRRGRAHNSPLHF. The CDR3 nucleotides read TGTGCAAGTCGCTTGCGTCGGGGACGGGCCCATAATTCACCCCTCCACTTT.

V gene TRBV7-8 combines with J gene TRBJ2-7; D gene ambiguous. Trimming took off 4 bases at V and 6 bases at J, with 22 bases between the two ends. This CDR3 region has 16 residues. Germline CDR1 reads SGHVS; CDR2 reads FQNEAQ. The CDR3 here is CASSSIKNRIFGEQYF. CDR3 coding DNA: TGTGCCAGCAGCTCGATCAAAAACCGGATTTTTGGCGAGCAGTACTTC.

This clone occurred once. This chain uses TRBV5-1 with TRBJ2-7, with a tentative D call TRBD1 (5 bases). CDR1 and CDR2 from the germline V gene are SGHRS and YFSETQ. The CDR3 runs 20 residues. The V and J ends lost 4 bases and 4 bases respectively, with 33 bases between them. The CDR3 DNA follows: TGCGCCAGCAGCAAAGGACAAGGGTGGCTTCCTACGGTGGTTACTTACGAGCAGTACTTC. Protein sequence: CASSKGQGWLPTVVTYEQYF.